Below, one TCR beta chain is given with its context. What it recognizes is unknown. The sample belongs to a study of cytomegalovirus exposure and HLA in healthy donors. Study context: Around 85 million unique TCR sequences came from HLA-typed donors in an early release. Study-wide results and caveats: TCR association rates varied by HLA locus in a later analysis, with DRB1 highest and HLA-C lowest. In a later analysis, TCR beta V- and J-gene trimming was associated with a missense DCLRE1C variant.

After removal of 6 bases from V and 0 bases from J, the junction contained 5 bases not matched to a gene. Germline V gene data show CDR1 as MNHEY and CDR2 as SVGAGI. The CDR3 is 15 residues long. All the people who gave samples were healthy bone marrow donors. A multiplex PCR was run with 60 Vbeta primers and 13 Jbeta primers. This table comes from immunoSEQ multiplex PCR, and its TCRdb copy is limited to in-frame clones, with some not included. The table records roughly 90,000 clones, around 85% of them present only once. Sequenced material: PBMCs. The sequence was collected from a man between 18 and 29 years old in good health and CMV-seronegative. The chain recombines TRBV6-5 with TRBJ1-3; 7 nucleotides align to TRBD1. CDR3 residues: CASRQQGTSGNTIYF. Here the CDR3 DNA reads TGTGCCAGCAGGCAACAGGGGACCTCTGGAAACACCATATATTTT.